Below, 7 T cell receptor beta chains from the same sample are listed, as sequenced in a study of CD8+CD57+ T cells in acquired aplastic anemia. All patients picked for sequencing had shown, by flow cytometry, an expansion of CD8+CD57+ cells. Profiles of TCR beta VDJ and CDR3 were generated from a genomic DNA template. MiXCR was run by TCRdb on the reads, yielding one entry per CDR3 protein. Of approximately 170,000 distinct CDR3 sequences listed, around half are singletons. The sample was sorted CD4+, CD8+, or CD8+CD57+ T cells (not recorded which) from PBMCs. All receptors derive from a human donor with aplastic anemia.

This chain connects TRBV7-2 to TRBJ1-1; 9 bases are shared with TRBD1. V gave up 1 base and J gave up 11 bases; unmatched junction bases: 5. This CDR3 is 13 amino acids long. Germline values: CDR1 SGHTA, CDR2 FQGNSA. DNA of the CDR3: TGTGCCAGCAGCTTAGACAACAGGGGGCAGGCTTTCTTT. This sequence encodes CASSLDNRGQAFF. Looking up the rest from reference TRBV7-2 and TRBJ1-1 gives the full variable domain: GAGVSQSPSNKVTEKGKDVELRCDPISGHTALYWYRQSLGQGLEFLIYFQGNSAPDKSGLPSDRFSAERTGGSVSTLTIQRTQQEDSAVYLCASSLDNRGQAFFGQGTRLTVV.

The rearrangement joins TRBV20-1 to TRBJ1-2; D gene uncertain. Germline CDR1 reads DFQATT; CDR2 reads SNEGSKA (reference sequence). This CDR3 is built from 9 residues. V gave up 3 bases and J gave up 7 bases, with 3 bases separating them. In nucleotides, the CDR3 is TGCAGTGCTAGTCGTGGCTACACCTTC. It is translated as CSASRGYTF.

The genes are TRBV7-9 and TRBJ2-7; a weak D match, TRBD2 (6 bases). Trimming removed 5 bases from V and 3 bases from J, with 17 bases in between. This CDR3 contains 15 residues. The germline CDR1 and CDR2 sequences are SEHNR and FQNEAQ (reference sequence). CDR3: CASSQGLASFYEQYV. DNA for the CDR3: TGTGCCAGCAGCCAAGGCCTAGCGTCCTTCTACGAGCAGTACGTC.

This clonotype showed up just a few times. V gene TRBV20-1 combines with J gene TRBJ2-1; 8 bases align to TRBD2. V gave up 0 bases and J gave up 4 bases; unmatched junction bases: 2. CDR1 DFQATT and CDR2 SNEGSKA come from the germline V gene (reference sequence). This CDR3 is built from 14 residues. CDR3: CSARDGGGYNEQFF. The DNA of the CDR3 is TGCAGTGCTAGAGACGGCGGGGGGTACAATGAGCAGTTCTTC.

This chain connects TRBV15 to TRBJ2-2; 11 bases line up with TRBD1. V was clipped by 8 bases and J by 3 bases; unmatched bases: 5. Germline CDR1 reads LNHNV; CDR2 reads YYDKDF (reference sequence). This CDR3 comprises 15 residues. As DNA, the CDR3 is TGTGCCACCTCCCGGGACAGGGGGTACACCGGGGAGCTGTTTTTT. It codes for CATSRDRGYTGELFF. The full variable domain, with the rest looked up from reference TRBV15 and TRBJ2-2, is DAMVIQNPRYQVTQFGKPVTLSCSQTLNHNVMYWYQQKSSQAPKLLFHYYDKDFNNEADTPDNFQSRRPNTSFCFLDIRSPGLGDTAMYLCATSRDRGYTGELFFGEGSRLTVL.

This clonotype was recorded many times. The rearrangement joins TRBV25-1 to TRBJ2-4, with 9 bases aligning to TRBD1. V lost 6 bases, J lost 3 bases, and 6 bases stayed unmatched. The CDR3 has 15 residues. Germline CDR1 MGHDK, CDR2 SYGVNS. The CDR3 sequence: CASSYTGGGKNIQYF. CDR3 coding DNA: TGTGCCAGCAGCTACACAGGGGGCGGCAAAAACATTCAGTACTTC.

This chain uses TRBV19 with TRBJ2-2; D could derive from TRBD1 or TRBD2 (5 bases each). Trimming cost V 9 bases and J 6 bases, with 11 bases left between them. CDR1 is LNHDA and CDR2 is SQIVND in the germline V gene (reference sequence). The CDR3 contains 12 residues. The CDR3 DNA reads as TGTGCCAGCGCCACGGGGCCCGGGGAGCTGTTTTTT. Its protein is CASATGPGELFF.